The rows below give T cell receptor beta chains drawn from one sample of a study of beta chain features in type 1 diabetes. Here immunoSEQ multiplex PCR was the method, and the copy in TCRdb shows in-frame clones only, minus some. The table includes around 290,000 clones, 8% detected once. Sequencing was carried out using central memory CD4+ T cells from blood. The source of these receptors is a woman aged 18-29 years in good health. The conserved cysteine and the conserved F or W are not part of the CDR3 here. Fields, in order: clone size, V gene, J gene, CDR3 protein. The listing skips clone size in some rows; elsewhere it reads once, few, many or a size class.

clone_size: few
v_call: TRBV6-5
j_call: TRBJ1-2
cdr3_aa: ASSSGWQGSGGYT

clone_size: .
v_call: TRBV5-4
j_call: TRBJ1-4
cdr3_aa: ASSLKQGGEKLF

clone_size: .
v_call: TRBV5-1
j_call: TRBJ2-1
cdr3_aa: ASSLGQHNEQF

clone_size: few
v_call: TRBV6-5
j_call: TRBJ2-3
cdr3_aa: ASSYSRAGGADTQY

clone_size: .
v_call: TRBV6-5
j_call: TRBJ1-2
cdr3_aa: ASSYSGGGDYGYT

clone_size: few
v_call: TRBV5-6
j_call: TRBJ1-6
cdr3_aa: ASSRRVSTLNSPLH

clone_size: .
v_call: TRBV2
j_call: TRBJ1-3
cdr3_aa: ASSQGLSGNTIY

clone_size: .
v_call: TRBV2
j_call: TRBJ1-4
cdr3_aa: ASTRQGSNEKLF

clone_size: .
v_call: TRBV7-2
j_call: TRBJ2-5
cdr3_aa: ASSFKGTQY

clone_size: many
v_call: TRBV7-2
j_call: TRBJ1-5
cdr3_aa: ASSLGQSNQPQH

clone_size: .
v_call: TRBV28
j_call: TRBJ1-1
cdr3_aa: ASSLRYTEAF

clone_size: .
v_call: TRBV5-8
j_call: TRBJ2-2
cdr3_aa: ASSLWGRGVPGELF

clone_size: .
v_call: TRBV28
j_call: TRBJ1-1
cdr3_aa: ASRPSGGWRTEAF

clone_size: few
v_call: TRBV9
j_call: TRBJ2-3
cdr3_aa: ASSVDTDTQY

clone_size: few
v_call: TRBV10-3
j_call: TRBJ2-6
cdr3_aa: AISDLGASGANVLT

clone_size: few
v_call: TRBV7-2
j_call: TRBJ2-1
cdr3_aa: ASTPGTASLYNEQF

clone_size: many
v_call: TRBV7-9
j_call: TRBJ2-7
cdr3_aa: ASNALAGAHEQY

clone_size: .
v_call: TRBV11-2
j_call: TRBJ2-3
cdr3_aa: ASSSIAGTDTQY

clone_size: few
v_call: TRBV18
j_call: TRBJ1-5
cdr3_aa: ASSMGNTNQPQH

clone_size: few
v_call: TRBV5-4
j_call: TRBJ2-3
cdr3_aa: ASSRTSGRLDTQY

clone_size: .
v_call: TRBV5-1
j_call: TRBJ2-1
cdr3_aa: ASSFGLRDNEQF

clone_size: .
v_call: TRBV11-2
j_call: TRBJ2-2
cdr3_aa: ASSPQGLNTGELF

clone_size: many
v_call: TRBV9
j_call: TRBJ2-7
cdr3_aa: ASSLGEGTAYEQY